The 20 T cell receptor beta chains presented below share a single source sample, sequenced in a study of T cell responses to AZD1222 COVID-19 vaccine. The protocol was immunoSEQ multiplex PCR, while the TCRdb copy is restricted to in-frame clones and leaves out a portion. The profile shows over 110,000 clones, roughly 90% of them singletons. The sample was peripheral blood, taken on day 0 of AZD1222 vaccination. These receptors all come from an adult in good health.

The rearrangement links TRBV7-9 to TRBJ1-1; weak D call: TRBD1 (5 bases). V was trimmed by 2 bases and J by 1 base, leaving 8 bases between them. The CDR3 has 14 amino acids. Per germline, CDR1 SEHNR and CDR2 FQNEAQ (reference sequence). The CDR3 nucleotides read TGTGCCAGCAGCTTACTGAGGGGGAACACTGAAGCTTTCTTT. Its translation is CASSLLRGNTEAFF.

The chain has TRBV28 and TRBJ1-2; D is unresolved. Germline V gives CDR1 MDHEN, CDR2 SYDVKM. The CDR3 sequence is 14 residues long. V lost 3 bases to trimming and J lost 0 bases, with 8 bases between them. Written as DNA, the CDR3 is TGTGCCAGCAGTTTGAACATAGCTAACTATGGCTACACCTTC. Residues: CASSLNIANYGYTF.

V usage is TRBV5-4 and J usage is TRBJ1-3; D perhaps matches TRBD1 (5 bases). The germline gives CDR1 SGHNT, CDR2 YYREEE (reference sequence). The CDR3 has 13 amino acids. Trimming pared 5 bases from V and 6 bases from J, leaving 12 bases between. CDR3 amino acids: CASSPGTVNTIYF. The DNA for the CDR3 is TGTGCCAGCAGTCCCGGGACCGTAAACACCATATATTTT.

V and J are TRBV18 and TRBJ1-1, with D maybe TRBD1 (5 bases). CDR1 is KGHSH and CDR2 is LQKENI in the germline V gene. V lost 6 bases, J lost 5 bases, and 7 bases lay in between. The CDR3 length is 11 residues. As DNA, the CDR3 is TGTGCCAGCTCCCAGGGAACTGAAGCTTTCTTT. This sequence encodes CASSQGTEAFF.

This clone was recorded only once. The rearrangement joins TRBV29-1 to TRBJ1-2; 7 bases fit TRBD1. Germline CDR1 is SQVTM and CDR2 is ANQGSEA. The junction had 9 bases not matched to a gene; V was cut back by 6 bases and J by 5 bases. CDR3 size: 13 residues. The CDR3 coding sequence is TGCAGCGTCGAAACGGAACAGGGGTATGGCTACACCTTC. Translated, it gives CSVETEQGYGYTF.

The chain has TRBV5-1 and TRBJ1-3; no reliable D call. Trimming pared 4 bases from V and 0 bases from J, leaving 17 bases between. This CDR3 is 17 amino acids long. Germline CDR1 and CDR2: SGHRS and YFSETQ. The CDR3 protein is CASSPTENTSSGNTIYF. The DNA for the CDR3 is TGCGCCAGCAGCCCGACGGAAAACACCAGCTCTGGAAACACCATATATTTT.

The chain recombines TRBV7-9 with TRBJ2-2; 7 bases agree with TRBD2. From germline, CDR1 is SEHNR and CDR2 FQNEAQ (reference sequence). V dropped 0 bases and J dropped 5; count of bases not matched to a gene: 6. This CDR3 spans 16 amino acids. CDR3 sequence: CASSLAAGVWTGELFF. Here the CDR3 DNA reads TGTGCCAGCAGCTTAGCTGCGGGAGTGTGGACCGGGGAGCTGTTTTTT.

The chain is built from TRBV4-2 and TRBJ1-1; 9 bases match TRBD1. The V segment lost 1 base and the J segment 4 bases; nucleotides outside the gene matches: 1. CDR1 is LGHNA, CDR2 YNFKEQ, per germline. The CDR3 contains 14 residues. The CDR3 nucleotides are TGTGCCAGCAGCCAAGGGGGACAGGGCACTGAAGCTTTCTTT. Amino acids: CASSQGGQGTEAFF.

The chain couples TRBV5-6 to TRBJ2-2; possible D gene TRBD1, 5 bases. Germline loops: CDR1 SGHDT, CDR2 YYEEEE. Trimming left V 5 bases short and J 3 bases short, with 14 bases between. This CDR3 has 15 residues. The CDR3 sequence is CASSSLQGHTGELFF. The CDR3 region has the DNA TGTGCCAGCAGTTCTCTCCAGGGCCACACCGGGGAGCTGTTTTTT.

The chain joins TRBV19 to TRBJ2-5; the D is unclear. Germline V gene data show CDR1 as LNHDA and CDR2 as SQIVND (reference sequence). This CDR3 is 13 amino acids long. The germline V and J ends were trimmed by 2 bases and 4 bases, with 8 bases remaining between them. The CDR3 DNA follows: TGTGCCAGTAGTATAAGTGGAAGAGAGACCCAGTACTTC. Its protein product is CASSISGRETQYF.

The chain has TRBV28 and TRBJ2-1; no firm D call. V shed 6 bases and J shed 13 bases, with 16 bases lying between them. The CDR3 loop spans 12 amino acids. Per the germline V gene, CDR1 is MDHEN and CDR2 is SYDVKM. CDR3 bases: TGTGCCAGCAGCCGGATCTCACGCCGACAGTTCTTC. Translation gives CASSRISRRQFF.

The rearrangement joins TRBV15 to TRBJ1-5; D not resolved. Germline V CDR1 and CDR2: LNHNV, YYDKDF (reference sequence). This CDR3 has 12 residues. V lost 3 bases, J lost 5 bases, and 5 bases lay in between. The CDR3, as DNA: TGTGCCACCAGCAGGGGTTATCAGCCCCAGCATTTT. This sequence encodes CATSRGYQPQHF.

V usage is TRBV19 and J usage is TRBJ2-1, with a weak D call TRBD2 (5 bases). Trimming removed 9 bases from V and 10 bases from J, with 16 bases in between. Germline loops: CDR1 LNHDA, CDR2 SQIVND (reference sequence). The CDR3 contains 12 residues. CDR3 DNA: TGTGCCAGCCGACCCGGACTCGGGGAGCAGTTCTTC. Translation: CASRPGLGEQFF.

This clone was seen just once. The V call is TRBV15, the J call TRBJ1-1; D is unresolved. The CDR3 extends over 13 amino acids. Trimming stripped 0 bases from V and 0 bases from J, with 2 bases between. The germline V gene has CDR1 LNHNV and CDR2 YYDKDF (reference sequence). This CDR3 reads CATSRDMNTEAFF. The CDR3 DNA is TGTGCCACCAGCAGAGATATGAACACTGAAGCTTTCTTT.

This rearrangement joins TRBV7-9 to TRBJ2-7; perhaps D is TRBD1 or TRBD2 (5 bases each). Germline values: CDR1 SEHNR, CDR2 FQNEAQ (reference sequence). The length of the CDR3 is 14 residues. The V end was cut by 5 bases, the J end by 4 bases, with 15 bases between. The CDR3 DNA follows: TGTGCCAGCAGCGGGACCCGGAGAACTTACGAGCAGTACTTC. It is translated as CASSGTRRTYEQYF.

The gene calls are TRBV4-1 and TRBJ1-5; possible D gene TRBD1, 5 bases. Germline V gives CDR1 MGHRA, CDR2 YSYEKL. The CDR3 runs to 17 residues. Trimming took 1 base from V and 0 from J, leaving 13 bases between them. In DNA, the CDR3 is TGCGCCAGCAGCCAAGTTCAGGACATATATAGCAATCAGCCCCAGCATTTT. It is translated as CASSQVQDIYSNQPQHF.

The chain is built from TRBV29-1 and TRBJ1-5; D uncertain. V was clipped by 5 bases and J by 1 base, with 9 bases between them. The germline V gene has CDR1 SQVTM and CDR2 ANQGSEA. The CDR3 extends over 13 amino acids. CDR3 sequence reads: CSVSLDSNQPQHF. The CDR3 DNA follows: TGCAGCGTTAGTCTGGACAGCAATCAGCCCCAGCATTTT. Drawing the rest from reference TRBV29-1 and TRBJ1-5, the complete variable domain is SAVISQKPSRDICQRGTSLTIQCQVDSQVTMMFWYRQQPGQSLTLIATANQGSEATYESGFVIDKFPISRPNLTFSTLTVSNMSPEDSSIYLCSVSLDSNQPQHFGDGTRLSIL.

V usage is TRBV11-3 and J usage is TRBJ2-1, with a weak D call TRBD2 (6 bases). V lost 6 bases and J lost 3, with 18 bases in between. Germline V gene data show CDR1 as SGHNT and CDR2 as YENEEA. The CDR3 is 16 residues long. The CDR3 DNA is TGTGCCAGCAGTTCCCGTCCTGGGACTTACTACAATGAGCAGTTCTTC. It encodes CASSSRPGTYYNEQFF. The whole variable domain, filled in from reference TRBV11-3 and TRBJ2-1, reads EAGVVQSPRYKIIEKKQPVAFWCNPISGHNTLYWYLQNLGQGPELLIRYENEEAVDDSQLPKDRFSAERLKGVDSTLKIQPAELGDSAVYLCASSSRPGTYYNEQFFGPGTRLTVL.

V gene TRBV10-1 combines with J gene TRBJ2-7; D might be TRBD2 (6 bases). Trimming left V 6 bases short and J 7 bases short, with 13 bases between. The germline V gene has CDR1 WNHNN and CDR2 SYGVQD (reference sequence). The length of the CDR3 is 12 residues. The CDR3, as DNA: TGCGCCAGCAGGGGGCCGGCGGGAGAGCAGTACTTC. This sequence encodes CASRGPAGEQYF.

This chain joins TRBV6-5 and TRBJ1-2; 11 positions agree with TRBD1. V dropped 7 bases and J dropped 13; count of bases not matched to a gene: 11. Germline assignment: CDR1 MNHEY and CDR2 SVGAGI. This CDR3 contains 13 residues. CDR3 protein: CASTMAGTGGITF. In nucleotides, the CDR3 is TGTGCCAGCACTATGGCGGGGACAGGGGGTATCACCTTC.